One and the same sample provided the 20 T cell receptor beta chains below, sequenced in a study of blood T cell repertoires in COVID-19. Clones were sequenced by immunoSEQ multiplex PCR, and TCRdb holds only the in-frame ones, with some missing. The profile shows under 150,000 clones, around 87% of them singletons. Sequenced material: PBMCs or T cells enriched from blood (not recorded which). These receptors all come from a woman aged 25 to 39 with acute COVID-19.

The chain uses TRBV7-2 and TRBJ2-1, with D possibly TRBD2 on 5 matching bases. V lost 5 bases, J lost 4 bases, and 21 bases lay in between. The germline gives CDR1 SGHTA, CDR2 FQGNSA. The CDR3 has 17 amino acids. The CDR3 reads CASSPRVGAAPYNEQFF. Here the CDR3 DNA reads TGTGCCAGCAGCCCGCGAGTTGGAGCGGCCCCTTACAATGAGCAGTTCTTC.

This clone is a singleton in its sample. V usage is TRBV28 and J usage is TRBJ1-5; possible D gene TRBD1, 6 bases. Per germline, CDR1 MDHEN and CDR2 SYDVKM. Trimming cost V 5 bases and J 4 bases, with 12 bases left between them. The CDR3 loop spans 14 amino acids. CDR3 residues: CASSGGRTNQPQHF. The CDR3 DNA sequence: TGTGCCAGCAGTGGGGGCAGGACTAATCAGCCCCAGCATTTT. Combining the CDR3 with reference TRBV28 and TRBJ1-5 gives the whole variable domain DVKVTQSSRYLVKRTGEKVFLECVQDMDHENMFWYRQDPGLGLRLIYFSYDVKMKEKGDIPEGYSVSREKKERFSLILESASTNQTSMYLCASSGGRTNQPQHFGDGTRLSIL.

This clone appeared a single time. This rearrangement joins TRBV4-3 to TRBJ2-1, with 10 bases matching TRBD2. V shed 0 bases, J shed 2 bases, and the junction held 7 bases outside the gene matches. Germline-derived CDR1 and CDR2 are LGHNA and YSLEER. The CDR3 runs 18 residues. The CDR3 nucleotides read TGCGCCAGCAGCCAAGACTACGCGGGACTAGCGCCCTACAATGAGCAGTTCTTC. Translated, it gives CASSQDYAGLAPYNEQFF.

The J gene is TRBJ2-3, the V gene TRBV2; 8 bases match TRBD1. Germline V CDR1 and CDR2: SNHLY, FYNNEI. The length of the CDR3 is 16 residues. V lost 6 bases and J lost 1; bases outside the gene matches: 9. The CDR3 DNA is TGTGCCAGCAGACTGGACAGGGCTAAAGGCACAGATACGCAGTATTTT. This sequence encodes CASRLDRAKGTDTQYF.

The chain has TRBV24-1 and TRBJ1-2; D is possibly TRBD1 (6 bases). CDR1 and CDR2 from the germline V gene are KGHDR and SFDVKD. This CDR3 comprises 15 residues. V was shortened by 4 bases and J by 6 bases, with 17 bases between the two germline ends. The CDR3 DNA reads TGTGCCACCAGTGAAGGGGGAAGGGCTTGGGATGGCTACACCTTC. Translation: CATSEGGRAWDGYTF.

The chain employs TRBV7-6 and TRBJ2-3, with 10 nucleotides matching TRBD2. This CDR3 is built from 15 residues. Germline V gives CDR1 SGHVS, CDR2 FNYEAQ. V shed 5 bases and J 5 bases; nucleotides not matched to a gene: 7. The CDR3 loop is CASSQAGGTVDTQYF. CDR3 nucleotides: TGTGCCAGCAGCCAAGCGGGAGGGACCGTAGATACGCAGTATTTT.

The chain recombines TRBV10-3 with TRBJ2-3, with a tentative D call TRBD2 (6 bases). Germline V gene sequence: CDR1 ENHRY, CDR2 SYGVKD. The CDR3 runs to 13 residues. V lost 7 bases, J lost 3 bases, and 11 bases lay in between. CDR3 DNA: TGTGCCATCAACCAGGGAGGAACAGATACGCAGTATTTT. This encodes CAINQGGTDTQYF.

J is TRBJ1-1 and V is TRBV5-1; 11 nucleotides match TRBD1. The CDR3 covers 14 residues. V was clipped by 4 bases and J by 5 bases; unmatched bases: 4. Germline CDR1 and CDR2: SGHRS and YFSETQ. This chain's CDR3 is CASSKGTGGTEAFF. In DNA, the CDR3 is TGCGCCAGCAGCAAGGGGACAGGGGGGACTGAAGCTTTCTTT. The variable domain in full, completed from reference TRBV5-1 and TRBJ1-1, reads KAGVTQTPRYLIKTRGQQVTLSCSPISGHRSVSWYQQTPGQGLQFLFEYFSETQRNKGNFPGRFSGRQFSNSRSEMNVSTLELGDSALYLCASSKGTGGTEAFFGQGTRLTVV.

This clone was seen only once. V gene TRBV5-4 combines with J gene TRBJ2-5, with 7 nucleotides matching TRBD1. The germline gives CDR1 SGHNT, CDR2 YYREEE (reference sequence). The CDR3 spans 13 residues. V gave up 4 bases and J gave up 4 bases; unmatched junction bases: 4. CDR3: CASSHDRAETQYF. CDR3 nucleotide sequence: TGTGCCAGCAGCCACGACAGGGCAGAGACCCAGTACTTC.

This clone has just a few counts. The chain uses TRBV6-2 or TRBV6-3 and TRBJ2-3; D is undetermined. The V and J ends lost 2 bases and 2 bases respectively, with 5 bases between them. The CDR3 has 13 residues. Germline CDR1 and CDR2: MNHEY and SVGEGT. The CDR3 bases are TGTGCCAGCAGTTACGTCGTCACAGATACGCAGTATTTT. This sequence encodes CASSYVVTDTQYF.

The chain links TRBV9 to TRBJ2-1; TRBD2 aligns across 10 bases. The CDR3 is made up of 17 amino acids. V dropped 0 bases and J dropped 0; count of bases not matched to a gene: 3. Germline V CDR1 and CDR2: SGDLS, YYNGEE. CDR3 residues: CASSVASSGSSYNEQFF. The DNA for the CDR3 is TGTGCCAGCAGCGTAGCGTCTAGCGGGAGCTCCTACAATGAGCAGTTCTTC.

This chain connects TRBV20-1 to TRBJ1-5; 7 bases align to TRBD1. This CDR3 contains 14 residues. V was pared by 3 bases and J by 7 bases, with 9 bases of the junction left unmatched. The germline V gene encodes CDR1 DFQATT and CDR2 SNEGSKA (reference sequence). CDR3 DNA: TGCAGTGCTAGTCGGACAGGCATAGGGCAGCCCCAGCATTTT. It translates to CSASRTGIGQPQHF.

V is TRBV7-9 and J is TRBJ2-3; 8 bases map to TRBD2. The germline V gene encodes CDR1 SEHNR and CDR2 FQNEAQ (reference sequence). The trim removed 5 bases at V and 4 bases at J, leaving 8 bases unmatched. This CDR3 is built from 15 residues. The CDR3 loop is CASSLDGRASDTQYF. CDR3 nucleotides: TGTGCCAGCAGCCTGGACGGGAGGGCTTCAGATACGCAGTATTTT. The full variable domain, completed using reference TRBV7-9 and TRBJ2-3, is DTGVSQNPRHKITKRGQNVTFRCDPISEHNRLYWYRQTLGQGPEFLTYFQNEAQLEKSRLLSDRFSAERPKGSFSTLEIQRTEQGDSAMYLCASSLDGRASDTQYFGPGTRLTVL.

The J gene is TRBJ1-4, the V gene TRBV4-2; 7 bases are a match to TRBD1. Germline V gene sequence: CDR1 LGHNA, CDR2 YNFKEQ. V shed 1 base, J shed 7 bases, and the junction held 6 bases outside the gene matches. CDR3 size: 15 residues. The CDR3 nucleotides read TGTGCCAGCAGCCAAGGGCAGGGGGGAAGTGAAAAACTGTTTTTT. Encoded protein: CASSQGQGGSEKLFF.

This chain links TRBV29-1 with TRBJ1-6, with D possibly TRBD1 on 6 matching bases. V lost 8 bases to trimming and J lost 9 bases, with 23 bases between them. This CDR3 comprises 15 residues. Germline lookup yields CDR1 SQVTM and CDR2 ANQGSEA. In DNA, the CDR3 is TGCAGCCCATTGTGGCGGGGGCAGGATGGTTCACCCCTCCACTTT. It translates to CSPLWRGQDGSPLHF.

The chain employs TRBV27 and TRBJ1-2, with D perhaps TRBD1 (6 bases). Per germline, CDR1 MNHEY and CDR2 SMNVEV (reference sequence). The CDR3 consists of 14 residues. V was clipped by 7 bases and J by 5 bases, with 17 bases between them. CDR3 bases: TGTGCCAGCAAAGTACCGGGACAAGCATATGGCTACACCTTC. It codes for CASKVPGQAYGYTF.

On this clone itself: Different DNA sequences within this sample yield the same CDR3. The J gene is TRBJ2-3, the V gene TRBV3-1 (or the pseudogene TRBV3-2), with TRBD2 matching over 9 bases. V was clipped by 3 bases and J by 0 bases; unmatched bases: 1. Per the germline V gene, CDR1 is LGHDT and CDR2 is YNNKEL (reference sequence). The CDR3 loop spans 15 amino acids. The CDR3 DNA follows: TGTGCCAGCAGCCAGACTAGCGGTAGCACAGATACGCAGTATTTT. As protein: CASSQTSGSTDTQYF.

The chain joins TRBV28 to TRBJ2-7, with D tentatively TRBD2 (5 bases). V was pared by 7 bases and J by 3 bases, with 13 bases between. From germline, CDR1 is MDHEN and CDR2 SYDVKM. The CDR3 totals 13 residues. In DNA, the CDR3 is TGTGCCAGCACTCTAGACCGGGGCTACGAGCAGTACTTC. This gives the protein CASTLDRGYEQYF.

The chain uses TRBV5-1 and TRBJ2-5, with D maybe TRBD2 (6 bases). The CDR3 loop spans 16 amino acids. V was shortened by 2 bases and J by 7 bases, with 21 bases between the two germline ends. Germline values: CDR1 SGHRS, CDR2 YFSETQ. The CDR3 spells CASSLPRGSGEGTQYF. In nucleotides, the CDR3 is TGCGCCAGCAGCTTACCCCGTGGTAGCGGAGAGGGGACCCAGTACTTC.

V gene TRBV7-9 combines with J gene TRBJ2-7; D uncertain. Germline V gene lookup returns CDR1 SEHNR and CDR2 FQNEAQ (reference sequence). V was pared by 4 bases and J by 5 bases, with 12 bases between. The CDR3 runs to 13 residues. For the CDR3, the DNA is TGTGCCAGCAGCTCTTCCTATAGTGACGAGCAGTACTTC. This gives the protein CASSSSYSDEQYF.